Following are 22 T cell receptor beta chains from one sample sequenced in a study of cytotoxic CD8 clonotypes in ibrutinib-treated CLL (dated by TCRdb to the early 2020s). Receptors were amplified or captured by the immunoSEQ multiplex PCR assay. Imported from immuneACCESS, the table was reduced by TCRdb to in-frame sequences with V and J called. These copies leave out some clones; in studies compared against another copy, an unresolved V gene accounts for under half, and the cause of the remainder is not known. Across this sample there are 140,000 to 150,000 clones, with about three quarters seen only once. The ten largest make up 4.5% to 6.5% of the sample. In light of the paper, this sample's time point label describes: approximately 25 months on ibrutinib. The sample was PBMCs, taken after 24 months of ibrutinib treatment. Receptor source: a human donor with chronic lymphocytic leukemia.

DNA of the CDR3: TGTGCCAGCAGCTTGGGCCCCGGACAGGGGGTAGGGGCCAACGTCCTGACTTTC. Translation gives CASSLGPGQGVGANVLTF. The chain combines TRBV5-4 with TRBJ2-6; 10 bases line up with TRBD1. The CDR3 has 18 residues. Trimming removed 0 bases from V and 4 bases from J; junction bases left unmatched: 7. CDR1 is SGHNT, CDR2 YYREEE, per germline (reference sequence).

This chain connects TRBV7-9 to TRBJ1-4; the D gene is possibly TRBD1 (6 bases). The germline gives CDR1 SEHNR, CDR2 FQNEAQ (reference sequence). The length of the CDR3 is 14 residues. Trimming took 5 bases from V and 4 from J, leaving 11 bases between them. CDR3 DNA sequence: TGTGCCAGCAGCGGGGGGCAAGATAATGAAAAACTGTTTTTT. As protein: CASSGGQDNEKLFF. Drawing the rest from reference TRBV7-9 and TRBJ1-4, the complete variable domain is DTGVSQNPRHKITKRGQNVTFRCDPISEHNRLYWYRQTLGQGPEFLTYFQNEAQLEKSRLLSDRFSAERPKGSFSTLEIQRTEQGDSAMYLCASSGGQDNEKLFFGSGTQLSVL.

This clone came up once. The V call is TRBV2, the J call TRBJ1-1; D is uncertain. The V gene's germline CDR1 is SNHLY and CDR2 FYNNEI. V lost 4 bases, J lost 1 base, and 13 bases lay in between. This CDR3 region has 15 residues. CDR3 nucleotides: TGTGCCAGCAGTGTAACGGCTGAGCCGAACACTGAAGCTTTCTTT. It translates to CASSVTAEPNTEAFF.

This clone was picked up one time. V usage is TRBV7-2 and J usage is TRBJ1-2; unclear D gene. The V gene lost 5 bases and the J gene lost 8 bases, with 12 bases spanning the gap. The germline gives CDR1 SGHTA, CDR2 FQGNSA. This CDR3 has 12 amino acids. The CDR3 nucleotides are TGTGCCAGCAGCAGCCCAGGTCACGGCTACACCTTC. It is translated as CASSSPGHGYTF.

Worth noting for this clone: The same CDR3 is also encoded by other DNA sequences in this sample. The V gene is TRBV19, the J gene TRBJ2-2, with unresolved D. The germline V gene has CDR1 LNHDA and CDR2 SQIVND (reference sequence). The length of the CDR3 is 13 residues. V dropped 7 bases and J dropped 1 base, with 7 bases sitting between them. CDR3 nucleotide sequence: TGTGCCAGTACCCCAGAGAACACCGGGGAGCTGTTTTTT. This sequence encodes CASTPENTGELFF. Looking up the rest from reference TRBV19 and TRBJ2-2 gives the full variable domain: DGGITQSPKYLFRKEGQNVTLSCEQNLNHDAMYWYRQDPGQGLRLIYYSQIVNDFQKGDIAEGYSVSREKKESFPLTVTSAQKNPTAFYLCASTPENTGELFFGEGSRLTVL.

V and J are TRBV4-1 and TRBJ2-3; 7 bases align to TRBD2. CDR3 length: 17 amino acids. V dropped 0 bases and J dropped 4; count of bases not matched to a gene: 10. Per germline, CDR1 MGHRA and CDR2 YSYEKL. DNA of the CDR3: TGCGCCAGCAGCCAAGATCGGCTAAGCGGGGAGGCAGATACGCAGTATTTT. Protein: CASSQDRLSGEADTQYF.

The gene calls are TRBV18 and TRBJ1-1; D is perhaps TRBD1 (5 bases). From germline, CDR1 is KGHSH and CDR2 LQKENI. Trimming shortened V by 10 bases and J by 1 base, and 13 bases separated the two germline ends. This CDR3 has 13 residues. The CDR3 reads CATGQLRNTEAFF. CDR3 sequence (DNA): TGTGCCACAGGGCAGCTAAGGAACACTGAAGCTTTCTTT.

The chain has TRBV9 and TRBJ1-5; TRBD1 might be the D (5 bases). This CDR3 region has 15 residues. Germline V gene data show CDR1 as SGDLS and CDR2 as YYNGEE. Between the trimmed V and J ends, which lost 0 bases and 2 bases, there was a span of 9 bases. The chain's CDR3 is CASSVGGSGNQPQHF. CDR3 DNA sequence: TGTGCCAGCAGCGTAGGGGGGTCTGGCAATCAGCCCCAGCATTTT.

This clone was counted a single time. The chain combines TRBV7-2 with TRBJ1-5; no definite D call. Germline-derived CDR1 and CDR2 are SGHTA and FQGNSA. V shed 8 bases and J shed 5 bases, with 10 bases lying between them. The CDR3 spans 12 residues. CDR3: CASGWRDQPQHF. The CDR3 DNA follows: TGTGCCAGCGGTTGGAGGGATCAGCCCCAGCATTTT.

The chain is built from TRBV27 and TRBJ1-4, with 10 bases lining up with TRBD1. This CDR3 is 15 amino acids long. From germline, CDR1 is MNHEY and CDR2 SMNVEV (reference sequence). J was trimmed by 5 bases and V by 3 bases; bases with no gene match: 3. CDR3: CASSFGGQGNEKLFF. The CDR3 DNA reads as TGTGCCAGCAGTTTTGGGGGACAGGGGAATGAAAAACTGTTTTTT.

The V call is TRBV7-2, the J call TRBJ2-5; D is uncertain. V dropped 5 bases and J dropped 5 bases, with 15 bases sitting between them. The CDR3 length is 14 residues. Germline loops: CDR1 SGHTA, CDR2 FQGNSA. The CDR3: CASSLGPLGETQYF. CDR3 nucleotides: TGTGCCAGCAGCCTTGGCCCCCTGGGGGAGACCCAGTACTTC.

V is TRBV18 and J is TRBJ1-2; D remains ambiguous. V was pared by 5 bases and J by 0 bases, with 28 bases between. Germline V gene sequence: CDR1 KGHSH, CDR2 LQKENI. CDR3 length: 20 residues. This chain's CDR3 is CASSKRRPSDGSRANYGYTF. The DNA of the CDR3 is TGTGCCAGCTCAAAGAGGCGCCCAAGCGATGGGAGCCGGGCTAACTATGGCTACACCTTC. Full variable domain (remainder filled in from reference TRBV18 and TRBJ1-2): NAGVMQNPRHLVRRRGQEARLRCSPMKGHSHVYWYRQLPEEGLKFMVYLQKENIIDESGMPKERFSAEFPKEGPSILRIQQVVRGDSAAYFCASSKRRPSDGSRANYGYTFGSGTRLTVV.

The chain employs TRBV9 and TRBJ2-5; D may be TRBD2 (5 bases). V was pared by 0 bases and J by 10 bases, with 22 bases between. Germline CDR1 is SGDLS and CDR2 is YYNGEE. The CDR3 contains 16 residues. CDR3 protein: CASSVAEVASFVYQYF. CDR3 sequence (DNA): TGTGCCAGCAGCGTAGCGGAGGTGGCGAGCTTCGTTTACCAGTACTTC.

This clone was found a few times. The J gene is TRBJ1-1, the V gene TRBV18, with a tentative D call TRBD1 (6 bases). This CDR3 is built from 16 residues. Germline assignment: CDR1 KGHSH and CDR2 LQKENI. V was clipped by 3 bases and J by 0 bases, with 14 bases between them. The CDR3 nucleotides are TGTGCCAGCTCACCTGTTGGGGGGGCTGTGAACACTGAAGCTTTCTTT. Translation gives CASSPVGGAVNTEAFF. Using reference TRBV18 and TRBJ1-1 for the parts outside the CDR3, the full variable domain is NAGVMQNPRHLVRRRGQEARLRCSPMKGHSHVYWYRQLPEEGLKFMVYLQKENIIDESGMPKERFSAEFPKEGPSILRIQQVVRGDSAAYFCASSPVGGAVNTEAFFGQGTRLTVV.

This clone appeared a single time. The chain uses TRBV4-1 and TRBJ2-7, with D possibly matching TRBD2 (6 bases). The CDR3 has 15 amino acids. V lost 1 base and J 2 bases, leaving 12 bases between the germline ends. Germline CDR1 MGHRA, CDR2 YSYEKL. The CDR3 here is CASSQAAGQAYEQYF. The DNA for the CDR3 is TGCGCCAGCAGCCAAGCTGCGGGGCAGGCCTACGAGCAGTACTTC.

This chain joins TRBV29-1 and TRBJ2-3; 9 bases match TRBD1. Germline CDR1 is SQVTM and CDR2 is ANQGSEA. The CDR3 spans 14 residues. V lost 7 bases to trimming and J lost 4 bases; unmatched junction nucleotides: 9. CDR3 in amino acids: CSALPGTGSDTQYF. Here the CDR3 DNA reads TGCAGCGCCCTCCCCGGGACAGGGTCAGATACGCAGTATTTT.

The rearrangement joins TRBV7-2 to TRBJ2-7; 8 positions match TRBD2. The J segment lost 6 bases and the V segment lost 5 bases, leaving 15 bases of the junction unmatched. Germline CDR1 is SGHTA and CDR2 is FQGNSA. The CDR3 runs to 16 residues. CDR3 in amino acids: CASSPRAVREVAEQYF. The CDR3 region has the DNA TGTGCCAGCAGCCCCCGTGCGGTGCGGGAGGTCGCCGAGCAGTACTTC.

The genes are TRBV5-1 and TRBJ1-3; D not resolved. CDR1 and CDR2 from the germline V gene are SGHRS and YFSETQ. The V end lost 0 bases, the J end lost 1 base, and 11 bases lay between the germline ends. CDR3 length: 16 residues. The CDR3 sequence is CASSLVPTRSGNTIYF. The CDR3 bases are TGCGCCAGCAGCTTGGTGCCCACACGATCTGGAAACACCATATATTTT.

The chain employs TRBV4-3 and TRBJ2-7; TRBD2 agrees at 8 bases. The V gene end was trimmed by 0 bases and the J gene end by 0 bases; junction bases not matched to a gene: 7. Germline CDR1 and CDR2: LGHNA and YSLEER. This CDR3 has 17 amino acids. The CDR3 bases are TGCGCCAGCAGCCAAGAATTTGGCGGGAGGAGCTCCTACGAGCAGTACTTC. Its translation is CASSQEFGGRSSYEQYF.

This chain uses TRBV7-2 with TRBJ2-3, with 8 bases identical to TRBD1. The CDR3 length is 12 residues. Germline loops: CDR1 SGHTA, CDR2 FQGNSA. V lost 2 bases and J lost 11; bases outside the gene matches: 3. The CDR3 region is CASSLRGTGQYF. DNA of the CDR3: TGTGCCAGCAGCTTAAGGGGGACAGGGCAGTATTTT.

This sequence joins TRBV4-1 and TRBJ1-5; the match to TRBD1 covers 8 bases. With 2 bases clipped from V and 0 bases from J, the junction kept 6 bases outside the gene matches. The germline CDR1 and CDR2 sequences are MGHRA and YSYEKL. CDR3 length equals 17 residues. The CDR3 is CASSQNRDRPSNQPQHF. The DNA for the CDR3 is TGCGCCAGCAGCCAAAACCGGGACAGGCCTAGCAATCAGCCCCAGCATTTT.

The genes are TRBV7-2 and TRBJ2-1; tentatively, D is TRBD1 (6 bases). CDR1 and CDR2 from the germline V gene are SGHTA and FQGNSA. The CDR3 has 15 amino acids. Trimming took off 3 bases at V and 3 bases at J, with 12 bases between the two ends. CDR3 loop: CASSLEPGVYNEQFF. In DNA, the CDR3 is TGTGCCAGCAGCTTGGAACCAGGGGTCTACAATGAGCAGTTCTTC.